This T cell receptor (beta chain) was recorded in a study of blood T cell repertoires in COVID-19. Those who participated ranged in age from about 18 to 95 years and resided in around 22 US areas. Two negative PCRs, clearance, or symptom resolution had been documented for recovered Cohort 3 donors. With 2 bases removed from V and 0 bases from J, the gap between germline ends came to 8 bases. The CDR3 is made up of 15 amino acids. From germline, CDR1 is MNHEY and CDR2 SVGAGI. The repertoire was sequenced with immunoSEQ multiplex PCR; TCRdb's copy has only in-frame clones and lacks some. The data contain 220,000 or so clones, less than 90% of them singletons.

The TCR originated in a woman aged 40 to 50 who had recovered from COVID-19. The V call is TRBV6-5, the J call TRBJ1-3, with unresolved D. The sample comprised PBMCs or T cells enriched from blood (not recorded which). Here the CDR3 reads CASSYAQSSGNTIYF. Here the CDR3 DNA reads TGTGCCAGCAGTTACGCACAAAGCTCTGGAAACACCATATATTTT.